This entry describes one T cell receptor beta chain. Assay: immunoSEQ multiplex PCR; the TCRdb copy retains only in-frame clones and omits some. In the table there are approximately 76,000 clones, roughly 93% of which are singletons. This sample is part of a study of OX40 agonist ivuxolimab in advanced cancers. Study context: An agonistic human IgG2 monoclonal antibody against OX40 (CD134) was given. Patients got intravenous ivuxolimab at 0.01 to 10 mg/kg every 2 weeks.

The TCR sequence derives from an adult with an advanced solid tumor such as melanoma, head and neck, liver or kidney cancer. The sample consisted of CD4+ or CD8+ T cells sorted from blood, taken in a trial of the OX40 agonist ivuxolimab.

The CDR3 here is CATSRVAGSSYNEQFF. CDR3 in DNA: TGTGCCACCAGCAGAGTCGCTGGGAGCTCCTACAATGAGCAGTTCTTC. This rearrangement joins TRBV15 to TRBJ2-1; D may be TRBD2 (5 bases). The germline gives CDR1 LNHNV, CDR2 YYDKDF (reference sequence). Trimming stripped 1 base from V and 0 bases from J, with 10 bases between. The CDR3 has 16 residues.